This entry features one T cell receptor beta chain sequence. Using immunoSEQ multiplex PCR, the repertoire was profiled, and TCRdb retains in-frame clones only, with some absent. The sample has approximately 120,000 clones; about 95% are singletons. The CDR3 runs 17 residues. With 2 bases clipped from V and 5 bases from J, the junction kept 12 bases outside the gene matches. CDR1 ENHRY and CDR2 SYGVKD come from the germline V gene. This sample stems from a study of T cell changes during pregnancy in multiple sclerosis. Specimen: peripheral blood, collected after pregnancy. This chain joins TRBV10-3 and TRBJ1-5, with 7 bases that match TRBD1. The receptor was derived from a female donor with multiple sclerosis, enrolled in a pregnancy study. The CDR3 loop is CAISERRGTAPDQPQHF. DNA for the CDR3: TGTGCCATCAGTGAGAGACGAGGGACAGCCCCAGATCAGCCCCAGCATTTT.